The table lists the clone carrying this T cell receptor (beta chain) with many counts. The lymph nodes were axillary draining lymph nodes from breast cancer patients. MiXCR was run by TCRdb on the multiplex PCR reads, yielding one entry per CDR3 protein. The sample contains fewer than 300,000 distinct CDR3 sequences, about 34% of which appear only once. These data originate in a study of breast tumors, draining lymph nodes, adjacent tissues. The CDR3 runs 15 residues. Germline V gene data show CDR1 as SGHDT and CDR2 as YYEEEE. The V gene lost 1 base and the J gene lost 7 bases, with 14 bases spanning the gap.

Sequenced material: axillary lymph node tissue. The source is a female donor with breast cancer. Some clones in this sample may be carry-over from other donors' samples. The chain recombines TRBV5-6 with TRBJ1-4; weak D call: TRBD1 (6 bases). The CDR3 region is CASSLRSGEGEKLFF. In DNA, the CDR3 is TGTGCCAGCAGCTTGAGGTCAGGGGAGGGTGAAAAACTGTTTTTT.